Each of the 14 T cell receptor beta chains below was sequenced from the same sample in a study of T cells after yellow fever vaccination. MiXCR, applied by TCRdb to the 5' RACE reads, yields one record per CDR3 protein. The sample shows 450,000 to 600,000 distinct CDR3 sequences, about 17% of them seen only once. Sequences were derived from PBMCs, sampled 5 days after the first yellow fever vaccination. The receptors originated from a man younger than 35 who received the YFV17D yellow fever vaccine.

The chain joins TRBV4-3 to TRBJ2-3; D is uncertain. Germline CDR1 is LGHNA and CDR2 is YSLEER. V was trimmed by 2 bases and J by 2 bases, leaving 5 bases between them. CDR3 length equals 13 residues. The CDR3 region is CASSQSNTDTQYF. CDR3 nucleotides: TGCGCCAGCAGCCAATCCAACACAGATACGCAGTATTTT.

V and J are TRBV5-1 and TRBJ2-7; 9 bases are a match to TRBD1. Looked up from germline, CDR1 is SGHRS and CDR2 is YFSETQ. The CDR3 extends over 13 amino acids. V shed 4 bases and J 9 bases; nucleotides not matched to a gene: 8. The CDR3 is CASSTGTGSRQYF. In DNA, the CDR3 is TGCGCCAGCAGCACCGGGACAGGGAGTCGGCAGTACTTC. Variable domain in full (rest from reference TRBV5-1 and TRBJ2-7): KAGVTQTPRYLIKTRGQQVTLSCSPISGHRSVSWYQQTPGQGLQFLFEYFSETQRNKGNFPGRFSGRQFSNSRSEMNVSTLELGDSALYLCASSTGTGSRQYFGPGTRLTVT.

The chain combines TRBV12-3 or TRBV12-4 with TRBJ1-1; 7 bases match TRBD1. This CDR3 region has 16 residues. V dropped 2 bases and J dropped 0; count of bases not matched to a gene: 6. CDR3 coding DNA: TGTGCCAGCAGTTTACCGCACAGGGGAATGAACACTGAAGCTTTCTTT. Its translation is CASSLPHRGMNTEAFF.

There are a few counts of this clonotype. The chain uses TRBV7-2 and TRBJ2-1; D might be TRBD2 (6 bases). This CDR3 is built from 15 residues. V dropped 1 base and J dropped 0 bases, with 7 bases sitting between them. Germline CDR1 SGHTA, CDR2 FQGNSA. The CDR3 nucleotides read TGTGCCAGCAGCTTAGTAGCGGTCTCCTACAATGAGCAGTTCTTC. Amino acid sequence: CASSLVAVSYNEQFF.

This clonotype showed up many times. V usage is TRBV5-1 and J usage is TRBJ1-1; D gene uncertain. V was cut by 7 bases and J by 0 bases, with 10 bases left in between. The CDR3 sequence is 13 residues long. Germline V gives CDR1 SGHRS, CDR2 YFSETQ. The CDR3 region is CASGRQLNTEAFF. In DNA form, the CDR3 reads TGCGCCAGCGGAAGGCAGTTGAACACTGAAGCTTTCTTT.

V is TRBV28 and J is TRBJ1-4, with no clear D. V lost 2 bases and J 1 base, leaving 5 bases between the germline ends. The CDR3 runs to 14 residues. From germline, CDR1 is MDHEN and CDR2 SYDVKM. The CDR3 here is CASSLPRTNEKLFF. CDR3 coding DNA: TGTGCCAGCAGTTTACCTCGAACTAATGAAAAACTGTTTTTT.

The J gene is TRBJ1-4, the V gene TRBV12-3 or TRBV12-4; D ambiguous. This CDR3 is 12 amino acids long. Trimming cost V 3 bases and J 4 bases, with 3 bases left between them. The CDR3 loop is CASSLSNEKLFF. The CDR3 DNA sequence: TGTGCCAGCAGTTTGAGTAATGAAAAACTGTTTTTT.

This clonotype was detected a few times. The rearrangement joins TRBV4-1 to TRBJ2-1, with 13 bases fitting TRBD2. Germline values: CDR1 MGHRA, CDR2 YSYEKL. After removal of 3 bases from V and 4 bases from J, the junction contained 3 bases not matched to a gene. This CDR3 has 16 amino acids. CDR3 nucleotides: TGCGCCAGCAGCCAGCTGGGACTAGCGGGGTACAATGAGCAGTTCTTC. Translation: CASSQLGLAGYNEQFF.

This clonotype occurred a few times. The chain uses TRBV12-3 or TRBV12-4 and TRBJ2-6; TRBD1 or TRBD2 may be the D gene (5 bases each). This CDR3 comprises 15 residues. The ends were cut back, 7 bases at V and 2 bases at J, with 12 bases in the middle. CDR3 sequence reads: CASTQRGAGANVLTF. The CDR3 DNA reads TGTGCCAGCACCCAGAGGGGCGCTGGGGCCAACGTCCTGACTTTC.

The rearrangement joins TRBV12-3 or TRBV12-4 to TRBJ1-6, with D possibly being TRBD1 (6 bases). There are 16 residues in the CDR3. Trimming left V 7 bases short and J 5 bases short, with 18 bases between. The CDR3 is CASTLGQTYHNSPLHF. In nucleotides, the CDR3 is TGTGCCAGCACCCTCGGACAGACTTATCATAATTCACCCCTCCACTTT.

This clonotype was found a few times. The CDR3 bases are TGTGCCAGCAGCTTAGGTAGCGGGGGCACAGATACGCAGTATTTT. It codes for CASSLGSGGTDTQYF. This sequence joins TRBV7-9 and TRBJ2-3; 8 bases are shared with TRBD2. Germline CDR1 reads SEHNR; CDR2 reads FQNEAQ (reference sequence). The length of the CDR3 is 15 residues. Trimming removed 1 base from V and 1 base from J; junction bases left unmatched: 1.

In regard to this clonotype: One end of the junction varies from germline; a read error may be responsible. The chain is built from TRBV28 and TRBJ2-4, with 7 bases aligning to TRBD1. Looked up from germline, CDR1 is MDHEN and CDR2 is SYDVKM. The CDR3 is 12 residues long. The CDR3 reads CDSSLRTGSPHF. The CDR3 DNA is TGTGACAGCAGTTTAAGGACAGGTAGTCCCCACTTC.

V gene TRBV7-2 combines with J gene TRBJ2-4; D is tentatively TRBD1 or TRBD2 (5 bases each). This CDR3 is 13 amino acids long. The V end lost 6 bases, the J end lost 0 bases, and 6 bases lay between the germline ends. Per germline, CDR1 SGHTA and CDR2 FQGNSA. The DNA of the CDR3 is TGTGCCAGCAGGGGGGTAGCCAAAAACATTCAGTACTTC. It encodes CASRGVAKNIQYF. Full variable domain (remainder filled in from reference TRBV7-2 and TRBJ2-4): GAGVSQSPSNKVTEKGKDVELRCDPISGHTALYWYRQSLGQGLEFLIYFQGNSAPDKSGLPSDRFSAERTGGSVSTLTIQRTQQEDSAVYLCASRGVAKNIQYFGAGTRLSVL.

V and J are TRBV5-5 and TRBJ1-4; 9 bases fit TRBD1. Looked up from germline, CDR1 is SGHKS and CDR2 is YYEKEE (reference sequence). This CDR3 has 15 residues. With 3 bases clipped from V and 6 bases from J, the junction kept 6 bases outside the gene matches. As DNA, the CDR3 is TGTGCCAGCAGCTCCACCGGGACAGGGTATGAAAAACTGTTTTTT. Its protein product is CASSSTGTGYEKLFF.